This T cell receptor (beta chain) was captured in a study of blood T cell repertoires in COVID-19. Clones were sequenced by immunoSEQ multiplex PCR, and TCRdb holds only the in-frame ones, with some missing. The table includes approximately 460,000 clones, roughly nine tenths detected once. The CDR3 consists of 12 residues. Trimming stripped 2 bases from V and 1 base from J, with 2 bases between. Germline loops: CDR1 PRHDT, CDR2 FYEKMQ (reference sequence). The sequencing input was peripheral blood. The clonotype was recovered from a man younger than 35 with COVID-19, enrolled during active disease. The J gene is TRBJ1-1, the V gene TRBV13; D is undetermined. The CDR3 is CASSLQNTEAFF. CDR3 nucleotide sequence: TGTGCCAGCAGCTTACAGAACACTGAAGCTTTCTTT. Filled out from reference TRBV13 and TRBJ1-1, the complete variable domain reads AAGVIQSPRHLIKEKRETATLKCYPIPRHDTVYWYQQGPGQDPQFLISFYEKMQSDKGSIPDRFSAQQFSDYHSELNMSSLELGDSALYFCASSLQNTEAFFGQGTRLTVV.